Sequencing of this T cell receptor (beta chain) was carried out in a study of blood T cell repertoires in COVID-19. Only in-frame clones appear in the TCRdb table, and some are missing; sequencing was by immunoSEQ multiplex PCR. The sample yields about 150,000 clones, 91% seen once. The V gene's germline CDR1 is SGDLS and CDR2 YYNGEE. The CDR3 is made up of 15 amino acids. Between the trimmed V and J ends, which lost 4 bases and 1 base, there was a span of 14 bases. The sequenced material came from peripheral blood. The gene calls are TRBV9 and TRBJ2-5; perhaps TRBD2 as D (5 bases). This clonotype was sampled from a man in his fifties or sixties with acute or convalescent COVID-19. CDR3 region: CASSLSGLAQETQYF. CDR3 coding DNA: TGTGCCAGCAGCCTAAGTGGGCTAGCCCAAGAGACCCAGTACTTC.